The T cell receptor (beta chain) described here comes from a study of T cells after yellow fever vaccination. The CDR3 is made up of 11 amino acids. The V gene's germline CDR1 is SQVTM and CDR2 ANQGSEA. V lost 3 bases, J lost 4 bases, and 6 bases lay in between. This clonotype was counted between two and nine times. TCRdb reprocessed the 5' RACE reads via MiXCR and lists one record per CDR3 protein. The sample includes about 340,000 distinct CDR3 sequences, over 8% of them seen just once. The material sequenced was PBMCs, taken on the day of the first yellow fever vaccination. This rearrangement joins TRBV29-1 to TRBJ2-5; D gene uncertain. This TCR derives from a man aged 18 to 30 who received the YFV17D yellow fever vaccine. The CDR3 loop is CSVDLGETQYF. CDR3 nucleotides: TGCAGCGTTGATCTAGGAGAGACCCAGTACTTC. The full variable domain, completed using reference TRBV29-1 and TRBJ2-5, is SAVISQKPSRDICQRGTSLTIQCQVDSQVTMMFWYRQQPGQSLTLIATANQGSEATYESGFVIDKFPISRPNLTFSTLTVSNMSPEDSSIYLCSVDLGETQYFGPGTRLLVL.